These T cell receptor beta chains were read from a single sample in a study of T cell responses to AZD1222 COVID-19 vaccine. Some clones are missing from TCRdb's copy, which holds only in-frame ones; the method was immunoSEQ multiplex PCR. The sample includes some 120,000 clones, roughly 82% seen only once; the top ten take 25% to 35%. Specimen: peripheral blood, collected 28 days after the second AZD1222 dose. All receptors derive from an adult who received the AZD1222 COVID-19 vaccine. The CDR3 runs from the conserved cysteine through the conserved F or W. Size tells how often a clone was seen (once, few, many) or the class of an expanded clone, and some rows leave it out.

>TRBV18|-|TRBJ2-4|16
CASSPPDRVAKNIQYF
>TRBV7-6|few|TRBJ1-5|16
CASTTGPGAEDQPQHF
>TRBV7-9|-|TRBJ1-6|16
CASSPPGRSYNSPLHF
>TRBV19|-|TRBJ2-2|16
CASSRTGTGGTGELFF
>TRBV15|-|TRBJ2-1|12
CATSRKDNEQFF
>TRBV29-1|-|TRBJ1-1|13
CSVAWTGGTEAFF
>TRBV7-9|-|TRBJ1-1|12
CASTQRGSEAFF
>TRBV3-1/TRBV3-2|-|TRBJ2-3|15
CASSQDITRADTQYF
>TRBV6-1|-|TRBJ1-1|15
CASSDLGRRDTEAFF
>TRBV6-1|-|TRBJ2-2|15
CASSEETGGTGELFF
>TRBV30|-|TRBJ2-1|14
CAWNLLAGPNEQFF
>TRBV3-1/TRBV3-2|-|TRBJ1-3|16
CASSRFQGLTGNTIYF
>TRBV19|-|TRBJ1-5|16
CASTSPVGYSNQPQHF
>TRBV4-3|-|TRBJ1-6|15
CASSHSTGGISPLHF
>TRBV24-1|-|TRBJ1-5|12
CATSIGNQPQHF
>TRBV21-1|few|TRBJ2-3|16
CASSKGSGGRADTQYF
>TRBV6-5|-|TRBJ2-3|13
CAIRGHSTDTQYF
>TRBV7-2|once|TRBJ1-3|17
CASSLRNQGVLGNTIYF
>TRBV19|-|TRBJ1-1|13
CASITSGNTEAFF
>TRBV11-1|few|TRBJ2-1|16
CASSLEIGGGLGEQFF
>TRBV6-2/TRBV6-3|few|TRBJ2-3|14
CASSYRTLTDTQYF
>TRBV5-1|-|TRBJ1-3|15
CASSLVGTNGNTIYF
>TRBV4-1|-|TRBJ1-1|14
CASSQGALGTEAFF
>TRBV6-5|-|TRBJ1-2|13
CASSYATGLGYTF
>TRBV15|once|TRBJ1-5|14
CATSRPGVDQPQHF
>TRBV18|-|TRBJ1-1|15
CASSPRSEGATEAFF